These 9 T cell receptor beta chains came from one sample sequenced in a study of blood T cell repertoires in COVID-19 (TCRdb year 2020). Library generation was performed with the immunoSEQ multiplex PCR assay. The immuneACCESS repertoire file appears here via TCRdb, limited to in-frame rearrangements. These files lack a portion of the clones; in checked studies, under half of the deficit traces to unresolved V genes, and the cause of the others is not known. The sample records around 100,000 clones, less than 85% of which are singletons. The ten largest account for about 1.8% of the sample. The sequenced sample consisted of peripheral blood. All receptors derive from a woman in her sixties or seventies with active or convalescent COVID-19.

The chain combines TRBV10-3 with TRBJ1-6, with 9 bases aligning to TRBD1. The V gene end was trimmed by 11 bases and the J gene end by 7 bases; junction bases not matched to a gene: 6. Germline lookup yields CDR1 ENHRY and CDR2 SYGVKD. This CDR3 region has 13 residues. The CDR3 sequence is CASGQGSNSPLHF. In DNA form, the CDR3 reads TGTGCCTCGGGACAGGGCTCAAATTCACCCCTCCACTTT.

V gene TRBV6-5 combines with J gene TRBJ2-7, with TRBD1 matching 9 bases. The CDR3 consists of 15 residues. J gave up 6 bases and V 0 bases, and 6 bases lay outside the gene matches. CDR1 is MNHEY and CDR2 is SVGAGI in the germline V gene. DNA of the CDR3: TGTGCCAGCAGTTACTCGAGGGGACAGGGTCGCGAGCAGTACTTC. Translation: CASSYSRGQGREQYF.

This clone was seen only once. The V gene is TRBV2, the J gene TRBJ1-1, with TRBD1 matching over 8 bases. V shed 6 bases, J shed 1 base, and the junction held 4 bases outside the gene matches. Germline V gene sequence: CDR1 SNHLY, CDR2 FYNNEI. The length of the CDR3 is 14 residues. CDR3 sequence reads: CASSPGTGNTEAFF. CDR3 DNA: TGTGCCAGCAGCCCCGGGACAGGGAACACTGAAGCTTTCTTT.

This clone was found once. The rearrangement uses TRBV5-1 and TRBJ2-5; D not certain. CDR1 is SGHRS and CDR2 is YFSETQ in the germline V gene. V was cut by 7 bases and J by 2 bases, with 9 bases left in between. There are 12 residues in the CDR3. Here the CDR3 DNA reads TGCGCCAGCCAGCGAGAACAAGAGACCCAGTACTTC. Amino acids: CASQREQETQYF.

The CDR3 region has the DNA TGTGCCAGCAGCCCCCCCGGCGAGGCGAACACCGGGGAGCTGTTTTTT. It specifies CASSPPGEANTGELFF. The genes are TRBV6-6 and TRBJ2-2, with D unresolved. CDR1 MNHNY and CDR2 SVGAGI come from the germline V gene (reference sequence). The CDR3 totals 16 residues. Trimming shortened V by 6 bases and J by 0 bases, and 14 bases separated the two germline ends.

This clone was recorded only once. This chain links TRBV6-5 with TRBJ2-3; D is unresolved. The CDR3 is 12 amino acids. Germline V gene sequence: CDR1 MNHEY, CDR2 SVGAGI. V gave up 4 bases and J gave up 6 bases, with 8 bases separating them. CDR3 in DNA: TGTGCCAGCAGTTCCAATACTGATACGCAGTATTTT. Translation gives CASSSNTDTQYF.

The chain recombines TRBV19 with TRBJ1-5; D is uncertain. The length of the CDR3 is 13 residues. Trimming shortened V by 3 bases and J by 4 bases, and 7 bases separated the two germline ends. Looked up from germline, CDR1 is LNHDA and CDR2 is SQIVND (reference sequence). CDR3 region: CASSISGNQPQHF. CDR3 DNA: TGTGCCAGTAGTATTTCCGGGAATCAGCCCCAGCATTTT. Combining the CDR3 with reference TRBV19 and TRBJ1-5 gives the whole variable domain DGGITQSPKYLFRKEGQNVTLSCEQNLNHDAMYWYRQDPGQGLRLIYYSQIVNDFQKGDIAEGYSVSREKKESFPLTVTSAQKNPTAFYLCASSISGNQPQHFGDGTRLSIL.

The V gene is TRBV19, the J gene TRBJ2-2, with D perhaps matching TRBD1 (6 bases). The CDR3 has 14 residues. The germline V gene has CDR1 LNHDA and CDR2 SQIVND (reference sequence). The V end was cut by 5 bases, the J end by 8 bases, with 15 bases between. The CDR3 DNA follows: TGTGCCAGTAGTCGTCCAGGGGATCCGGGGGAGCTGTTTTTT. Translated: CASSRPGDPGELFF. The whole variable domain, remainder taken from reference TRBV19 and TRBJ2-2, is DGGITQSPKYLFRKEGQNVTLSCEQNLNHDAMYWYRQDPGQGLRLIYYSQIVNDFQKGDIAEGYSVSREKKESFPLTVTSAQKNPTAFYLCASSRPGDPGELFFGEGSRLTVL.

The chain links TRBV4-1 to TRBJ2-7; 9 bases map to TRBD1. V was clipped by 1 base and J by 7 bases; unmatched bases: 8. The germline V gene encodes CDR1 MGHRA and CDR2 YSYEKL. The CDR3 has 15 amino acids. The CDR3 nucleotides are TGCGCCAGCAGCCAAGTCTTACAGGGGGCGGGGGAGCAGTACTTC. This gives the protein CASSQVLQGAGEQYF.